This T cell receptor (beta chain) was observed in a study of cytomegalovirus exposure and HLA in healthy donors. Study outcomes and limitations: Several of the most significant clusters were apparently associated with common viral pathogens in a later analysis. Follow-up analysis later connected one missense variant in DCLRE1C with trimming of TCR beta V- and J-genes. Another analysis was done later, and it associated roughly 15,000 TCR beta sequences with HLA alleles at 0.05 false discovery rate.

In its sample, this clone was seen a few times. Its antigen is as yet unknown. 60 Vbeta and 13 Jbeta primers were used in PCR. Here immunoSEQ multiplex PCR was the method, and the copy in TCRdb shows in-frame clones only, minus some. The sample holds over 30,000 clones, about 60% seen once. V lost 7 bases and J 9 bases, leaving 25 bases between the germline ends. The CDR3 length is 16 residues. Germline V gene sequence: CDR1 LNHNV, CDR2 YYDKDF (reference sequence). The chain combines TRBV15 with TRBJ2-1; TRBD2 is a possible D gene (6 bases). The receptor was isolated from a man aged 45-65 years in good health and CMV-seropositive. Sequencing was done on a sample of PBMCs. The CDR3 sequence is CATTGVSRRRDGEQFF. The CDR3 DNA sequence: TGTGCCACCACGGGTGTAAGCAGAAGGAGGGACGGTGAGCAGTTCTTC.